The present T cell receptor (beta chain) was sequenced within a study of cytomegalovirus exposure and HLA in healthy donors. Remarks on this clone: Its target is not known.

PCR used 60 Vbeta primers and 13 Jbeta primers. The method was immunoSEQ multiplex PCR; TCRdb's version includes in-frame clones alone and lacks a portion of them. Found here are over 65,000 clones, 70% to 90% of them singletons; the top ten hold 2.5% to 3%. Study outcomes and limitations: Specificity of a few CMV-associated chains for CMV antigens was verified in vitro.

The TCR originated in a woman younger than 45 in good health and CMV-seronegative. Sequenced material: PBMCs.

The CDR3 nucleotides read TGTGCCAGCAGTTCCCCTGGGACTAGCGGGGGATACTACGAGCAGTACTTC. Protein: CASSSPGTSGGYYEQYF. The rearrangement uses TRBV28 and TRBJ2-7, with 14 bases that match TRBD2. There are 17 residues in the CDR3. Unmatched junction bases numbered 8, after V lost 4 bases and J lost 3 bases. The V gene's germline CDR1 is MDHEN and CDR2 SYDVKM.